Below are 7 T cell receptor beta chains sequenced from a single sample in a study of cytomegalovirus exposure and HLA in healthy donors. The PCR made use of 60 Vbeta and 13 Jbeta primers. This table comes from immunoSEQ multiplex PCR, and its TCRdb copy is limited to in-frame clones, with some not included. The sample has 140,000 or so clones; 76% are singletons. Sequencing input: PBMCs. The receptor source for this set is a woman aged 40 to 50 in good health and CMV-seronegative.

On this clone: At the DNA level, this CDR3 is encoded by other sequences in the same sample as well. This chain connects TRBV18 to TRBJ1-2; D ambiguous. V was shortened by 4 bases and J by 3 bases, with 12 bases between the two germline ends. Germline V gives CDR1 KGHSH, CDR2 LQKENI. There are 14 residues in the CDR3. As DNA, the CDR3 is TGTGCCAGCTCACTGCGCCGGGAAGACTATGGCTACACCTTC. Encoded protein: CASSLRREDYGYTF.

J is TRBJ1-2 and V is TRBV12-5, with D uncertain. From germline, CDR1 is LGHNT and CDR2 FRNRAP. V was clipped by 5 bases and J by 7 bases, with 11 bases between them. The CDR3 sequence is 12 residues long. The CDR3 loop reads CASGRSSGGYTF. The CDR3 DNA sequence: TGTGCTAGTGGTCGTTCCTCGGGTGGCTACACCTTC.

The chain has TRBV29-1 and TRBJ1-2, with D possibly being TRBD1 (5 bases). CDR3 length equals 12 residues. CDR1 SQVTM and CDR2 ANQGSEA come from the germline V gene. V was clipped by 5 bases and J by 8 bases, with 15 bases between them. CDR3 coding DNA: TGCAGCGTTACCGGGACCGGAGGGGGCTACACCTTC. Protein product: CSVTGTGGGYTF.

The gene calls are TRBV19 and TRBJ2-5; 7 bases are shared with TRBD1. The CDR3 length is 14 residues. V lost 6 bases to trimming and J lost 3 bases; unmatched junction nucleotides: 7. CDR1 is LNHDA and CDR2 is SQIVND in the germline V gene (reference sequence). The CDR3 is CASSTGTEEETQYF. DNA of the CDR3: TGTGCCAGTAGCACCGGGACAGAGGAAGAGACCCAGTACTTC.

In this sample, this clone turned up a few times. This rearrangement joins TRBV10-3 to TRBJ1-5; 7 bases align to TRBD1. The length of the CDR3 is 16 residues. The germline V gene has CDR1 ENHRY and CDR2 SYGVKD. V lost 7 bases to trimming and J lost 0 bases; unmatched junction nucleotides: 9. The CDR3 sequence: CAITQTGLDSNQPQHF. The CDR3 region has the DNA TGTGCCATCACCCAGACAGGGTTGGATAGCAATCAGCCCCAGCATTTT.

The chain uses TRBV4-2 and TRBJ2-1, with 9 bases aligning to TRBD1. The CDR3 has 15 amino acids. Germline V gene data show CDR1 as LGHNA and CDR2 as YNFKEQ. Trimming took 8 bases from V and 5 from J; bases not matched to a gene: 10. The CDR3 DNA is TGTGCCAGCGGTGCCGGGACAGGGCCCAACAATGAGCAGTTCTTC. Translated: CASGAGTGPNNEQFF.

This clone was observed a single time. The genes are TRBV4-1 and TRBJ1-2; D unresolved. Germline V gives CDR1 MGHRA, CDR2 YSYEKL. The CDR3 is 11 amino acids. The V and J ends lost 2 bases and 7 bases respectively, with 5 bases between them. The CDR3 spells CASSQFRGYTF. CDR3 coding DNA: TGCGCCAGCAGCCAATTCCGTGGCTACACCTTC.